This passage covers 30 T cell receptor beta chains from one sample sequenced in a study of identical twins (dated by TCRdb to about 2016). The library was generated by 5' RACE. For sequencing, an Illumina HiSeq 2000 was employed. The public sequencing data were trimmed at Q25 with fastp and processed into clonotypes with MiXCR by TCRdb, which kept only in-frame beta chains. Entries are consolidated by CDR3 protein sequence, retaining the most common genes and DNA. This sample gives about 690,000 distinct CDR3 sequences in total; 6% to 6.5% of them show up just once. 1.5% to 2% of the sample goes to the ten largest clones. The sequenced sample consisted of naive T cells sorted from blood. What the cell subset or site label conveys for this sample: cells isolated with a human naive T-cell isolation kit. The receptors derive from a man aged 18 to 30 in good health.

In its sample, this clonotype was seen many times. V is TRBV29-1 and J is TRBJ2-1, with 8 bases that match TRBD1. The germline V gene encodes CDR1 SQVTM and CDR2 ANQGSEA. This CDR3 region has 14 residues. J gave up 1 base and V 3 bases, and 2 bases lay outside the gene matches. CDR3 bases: TGCAGCGTTGAGGACAGGGAGTCCTACAATGAGCAGTTCTTC. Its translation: CSVEDRESYNEQFF.

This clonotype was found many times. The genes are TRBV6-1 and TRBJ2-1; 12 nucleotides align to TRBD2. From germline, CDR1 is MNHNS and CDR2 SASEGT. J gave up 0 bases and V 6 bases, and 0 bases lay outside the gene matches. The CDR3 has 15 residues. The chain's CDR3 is CASRGLAGSYNEQFF. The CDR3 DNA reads TGTGCCAGCAGGGGACTAGCGGGCTCCTACAATGAGCAGTTCTTC.

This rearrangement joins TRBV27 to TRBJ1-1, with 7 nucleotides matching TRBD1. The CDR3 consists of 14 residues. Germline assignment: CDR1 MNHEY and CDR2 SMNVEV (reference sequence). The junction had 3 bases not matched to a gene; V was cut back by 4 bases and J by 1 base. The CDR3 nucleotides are TGTGCCAGCAGTTCAGGGGGGGAGAACACTGAAGCTTTCTTT. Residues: CASSSGGENTEAFF.

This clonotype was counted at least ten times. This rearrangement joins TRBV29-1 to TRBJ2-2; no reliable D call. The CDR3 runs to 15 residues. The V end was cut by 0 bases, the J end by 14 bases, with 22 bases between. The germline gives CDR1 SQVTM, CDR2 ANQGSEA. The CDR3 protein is CSVEDPHRIPRILFF. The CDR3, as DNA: TGCAGCGTTGAAGATCCGCACCGTATCCCGAGGATACTGTTTTTT.

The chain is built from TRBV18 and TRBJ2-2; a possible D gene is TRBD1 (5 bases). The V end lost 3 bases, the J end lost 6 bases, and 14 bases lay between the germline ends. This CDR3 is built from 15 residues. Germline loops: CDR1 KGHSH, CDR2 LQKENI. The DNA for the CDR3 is TGTGCCAGCTCACCGATCAACCAGGGTCCCGGGGAGCTGTTTTTT. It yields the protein CASSPINQGPGELFF.

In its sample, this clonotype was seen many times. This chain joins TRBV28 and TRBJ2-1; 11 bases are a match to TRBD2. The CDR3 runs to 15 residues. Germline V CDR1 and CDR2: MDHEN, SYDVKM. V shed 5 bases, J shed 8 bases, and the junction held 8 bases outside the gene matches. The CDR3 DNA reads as TGTGCCAGCAGTGTTCTAGCGGGAGGAATCGATGAGCAGTTCTTC. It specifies CASSVLAGGIDEQFF.

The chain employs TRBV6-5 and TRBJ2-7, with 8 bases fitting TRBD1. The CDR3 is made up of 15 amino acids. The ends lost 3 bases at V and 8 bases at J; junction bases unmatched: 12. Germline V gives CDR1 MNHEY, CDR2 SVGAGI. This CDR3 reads CASSYRTGWVLKQYV. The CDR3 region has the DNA TGTGCCAGCAGTTATAGGACAGGGTGGGTCCTCAAGCAGTACGTC.

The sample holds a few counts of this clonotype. CDR3 residues: CASSLGPSGRNEQYF. CDR3 nucleotides: TGTGCCAGCAGCTTAGGGCCTAGCGGGAGAAACGAGCAGTACTTC. The V gene is TRBV7-2, the J gene TRBJ2-7, with 10 nucleotides matching TRBD2. Unmatched junction bases numbered 5, after V lost 1 base and J lost 5 bases. This CDR3 comprises 15 residues. CDR1 is SGHTA and CDR2 is FQGNSA in the germline V gene.

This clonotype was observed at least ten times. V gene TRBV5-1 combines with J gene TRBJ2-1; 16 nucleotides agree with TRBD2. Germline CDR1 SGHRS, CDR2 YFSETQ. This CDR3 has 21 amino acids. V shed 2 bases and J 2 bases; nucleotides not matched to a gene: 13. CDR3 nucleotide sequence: TGCGCCAGCAGCTTCGCTTGGGCGCAGGGGACTAGCGGGAGGGCCTACAATGAGCAGTTCTTC. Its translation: CASSFAWAQGTSGRAYNEQFF. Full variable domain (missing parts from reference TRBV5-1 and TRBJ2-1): KAGVTQTPRYLIKTRGQQVTLSCSPISGHRSVSWYQQTPGQGLQFLFEYFSETQRNKGNFPGRFSGRQFSNSRSEMNVSTLELGDSALYLCASSFAWAQGTSGRAYNEQFFGPGTRLTVL.

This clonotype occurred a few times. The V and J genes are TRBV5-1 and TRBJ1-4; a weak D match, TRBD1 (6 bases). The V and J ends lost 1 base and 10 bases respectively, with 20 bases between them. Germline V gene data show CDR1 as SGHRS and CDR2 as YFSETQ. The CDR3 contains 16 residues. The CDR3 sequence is CASSLTSGGGPLKLFF. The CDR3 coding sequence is TGCGCCAGCAGCTTGACCTCCGGGGGCGGTCCCTTAAAACTGTTTTTT.

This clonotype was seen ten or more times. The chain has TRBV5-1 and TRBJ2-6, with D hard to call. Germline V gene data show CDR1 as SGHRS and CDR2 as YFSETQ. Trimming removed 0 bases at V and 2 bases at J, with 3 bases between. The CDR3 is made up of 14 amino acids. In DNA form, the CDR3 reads TGCGCCAGCAGCTTGGTTGCTGGGGCCAACGTCCTGACTTTC. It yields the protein CASSLVAGANVLTF. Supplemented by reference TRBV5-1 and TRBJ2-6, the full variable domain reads KAGVTQTPRYLIKTRGQQVTLSCSPISGHRSVSWYQQTPGQGLQFLFEYFSETQRNKGNFPGRFSGRQFSNSRSEMNVSTLELGDSALYLCASSLVAGANVLTFGAGSRLTVL.

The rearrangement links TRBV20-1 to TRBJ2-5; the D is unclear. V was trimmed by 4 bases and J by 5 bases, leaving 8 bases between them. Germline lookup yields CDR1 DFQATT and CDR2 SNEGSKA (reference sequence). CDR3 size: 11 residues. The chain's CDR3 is CSAMVGETQYF. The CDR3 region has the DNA TGCAGTGCTATGGTGGGGGAGACCCAGTACTTC.

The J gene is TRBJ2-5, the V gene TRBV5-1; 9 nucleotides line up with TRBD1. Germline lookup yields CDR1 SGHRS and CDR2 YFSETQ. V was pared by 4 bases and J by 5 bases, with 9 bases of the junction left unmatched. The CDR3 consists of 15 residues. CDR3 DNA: TGCGCCAGCAGCGCCTGGACAGGGGAGGGTGAGACCCAGTACTTC. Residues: CASSAWTGEGETQYF.

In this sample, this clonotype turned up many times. CDR3: CASSFNGPSEQYF. The CDR3 DNA is TGTGCCAGCAGTTTTAATGGTCCCAGCGAGCAGTACTTC. The chain is built from TRBV12-3 or TRBV12-4 and TRBJ2-7; D remains unclear. The CDR3 covers 13 residues. V was clipped by 3 bases and J by 6 bases, with 12 bases between them.

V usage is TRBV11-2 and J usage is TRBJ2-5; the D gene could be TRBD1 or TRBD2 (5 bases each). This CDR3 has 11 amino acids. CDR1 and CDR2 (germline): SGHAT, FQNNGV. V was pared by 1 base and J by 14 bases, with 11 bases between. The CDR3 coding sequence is TGTGCCAGCAGCTTAGCAGGGACCCGTTACTTC. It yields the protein CASSLAGTRYF.

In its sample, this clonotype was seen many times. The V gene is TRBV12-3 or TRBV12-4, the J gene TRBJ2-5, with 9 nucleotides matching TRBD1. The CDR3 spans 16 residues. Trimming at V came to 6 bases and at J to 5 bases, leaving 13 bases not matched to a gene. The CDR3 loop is CASSTFPGQGPETQYF. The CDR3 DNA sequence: TGTGCCAGCAGCACCTTCCCGGGACAGGGTCCCGAGACCCAGTACTTC.

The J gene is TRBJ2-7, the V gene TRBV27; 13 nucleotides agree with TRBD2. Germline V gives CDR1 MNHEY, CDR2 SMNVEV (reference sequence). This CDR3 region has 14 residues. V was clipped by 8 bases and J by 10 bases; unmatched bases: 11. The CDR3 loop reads CASSPTSGRAHQYF. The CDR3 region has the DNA TGTGCCAGCTCCCCCACTAGCGGGAGGGCCCACCAGTACTTC.

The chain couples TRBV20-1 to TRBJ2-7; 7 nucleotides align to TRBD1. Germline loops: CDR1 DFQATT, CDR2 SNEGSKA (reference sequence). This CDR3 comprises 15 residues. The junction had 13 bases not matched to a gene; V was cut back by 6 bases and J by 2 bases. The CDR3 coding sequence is TGCAGTGCCGGAGGCTGGCAGGGGGACCCCTACGAGCAGTACTTC. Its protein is CSAGGWQGDPYEQYF.

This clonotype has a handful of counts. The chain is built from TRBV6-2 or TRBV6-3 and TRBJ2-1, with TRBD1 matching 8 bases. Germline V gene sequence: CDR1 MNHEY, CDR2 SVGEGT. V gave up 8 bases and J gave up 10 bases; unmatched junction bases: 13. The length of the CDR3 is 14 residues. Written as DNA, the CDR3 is TGTGCCAGCTCTTCCGGACAGGGTTTCGTAGAGCAGTTCTTC. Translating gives CASSSGQGFVEQFF.

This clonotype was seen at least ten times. The CDR3 is CSAREGIGNEQFF. In nucleotides, the CDR3 is TGCAGCGCCAGGGAGGGAATAGGGAATGAGCAGTTCTTC. The chain uses TRBV29-1 and TRBJ2-1; 7 positions agree with TRBD2. The CDR3 length is 13 residues. With 7 bases clipped from V and 7 bases from J, the junction kept 10 bases outside the gene matches. Germline assignment: CDR1 SQVTM and CDR2 ANQGSEA.

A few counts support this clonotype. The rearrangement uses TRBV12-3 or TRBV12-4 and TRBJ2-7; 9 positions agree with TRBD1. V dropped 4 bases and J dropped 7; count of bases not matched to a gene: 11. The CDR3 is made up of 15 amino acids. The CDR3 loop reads CASSSPGTGCEEQYV. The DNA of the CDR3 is TGTGCCAGCAGTTCCCCCGGGACAGGGTGTGAGGAGCAGTACGTC.

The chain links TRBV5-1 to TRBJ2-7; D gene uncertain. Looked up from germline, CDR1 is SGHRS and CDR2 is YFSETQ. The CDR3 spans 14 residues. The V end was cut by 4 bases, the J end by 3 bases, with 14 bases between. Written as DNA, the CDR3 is TGCGCCAGCAGCCCCGAAGGGATTGGCTACGAGCAGTACTTC. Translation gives CASSPEGIGYEQYF.

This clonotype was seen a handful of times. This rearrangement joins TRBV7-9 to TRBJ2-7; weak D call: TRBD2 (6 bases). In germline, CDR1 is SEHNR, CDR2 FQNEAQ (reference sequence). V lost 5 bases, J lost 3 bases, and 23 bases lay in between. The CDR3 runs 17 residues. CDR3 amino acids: CASSPYAGPPDNYEQYF. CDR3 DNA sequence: TGTGCCAGCAGCCCCTATGCGGGACCCCCGGACAACTACGAGCAGTACTTC.

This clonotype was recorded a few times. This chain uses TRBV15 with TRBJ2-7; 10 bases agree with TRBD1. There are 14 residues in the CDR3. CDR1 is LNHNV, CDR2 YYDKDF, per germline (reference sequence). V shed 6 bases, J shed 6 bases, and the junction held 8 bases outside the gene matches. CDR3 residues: CATSSDRGDGEQYF. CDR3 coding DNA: TGTGCCACCAGTTCGGACAGGGGGGATGGCGAGCAGTACTTC. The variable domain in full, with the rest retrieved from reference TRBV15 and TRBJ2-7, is DAMVIQNPRYQVTQFGKPVTLSCSQTLNHNVMYWYQQKSSQAPKLLFHYYDKDFNNEADTPDNFQSRRPNTSFCFLDIRSPGLGDTAMYLCATSSDRGDGEQYFGPGTRLTVT.

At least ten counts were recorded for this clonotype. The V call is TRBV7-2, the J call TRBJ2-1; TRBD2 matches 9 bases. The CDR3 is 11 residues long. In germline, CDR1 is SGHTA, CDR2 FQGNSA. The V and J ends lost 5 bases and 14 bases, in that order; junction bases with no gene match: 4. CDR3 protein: CASSLGTSKFF. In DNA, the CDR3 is TGTGCCAGCAGCCTCGGGACTAGCAAGTTCTTC.

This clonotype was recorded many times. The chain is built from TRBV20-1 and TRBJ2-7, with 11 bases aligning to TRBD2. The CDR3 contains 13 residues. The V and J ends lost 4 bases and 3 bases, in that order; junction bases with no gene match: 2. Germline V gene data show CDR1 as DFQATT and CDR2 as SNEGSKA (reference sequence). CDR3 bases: TGCAGTGCTACCGGGACTAGCGGCTACGAGCAGTACTTC. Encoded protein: CSATGTSGYEQYF.

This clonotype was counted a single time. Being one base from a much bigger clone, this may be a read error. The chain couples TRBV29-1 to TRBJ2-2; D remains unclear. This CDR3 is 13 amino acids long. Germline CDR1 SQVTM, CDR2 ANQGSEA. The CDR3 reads CGTAGFSTGELFF. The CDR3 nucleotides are TGCGGCACCGCTGGGTTCAGCACCGGGGAGCTGTTTTTT.

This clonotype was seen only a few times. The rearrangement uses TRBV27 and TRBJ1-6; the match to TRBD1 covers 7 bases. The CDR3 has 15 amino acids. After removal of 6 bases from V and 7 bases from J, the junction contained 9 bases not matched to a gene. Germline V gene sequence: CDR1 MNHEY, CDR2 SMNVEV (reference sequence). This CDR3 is CASRGQGVLNSPLHF. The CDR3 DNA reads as TGTGCCAGCAGGGGGCAGGGGGTCTTGAATTCACCCCTCCACTTT.

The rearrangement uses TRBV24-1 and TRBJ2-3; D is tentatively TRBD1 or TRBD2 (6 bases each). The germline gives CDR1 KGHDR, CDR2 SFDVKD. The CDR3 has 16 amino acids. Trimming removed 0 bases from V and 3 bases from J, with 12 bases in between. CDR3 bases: TGTGCCACCAGTGATTTGGGTACAGGGACTACAGATACGCAGTATTTT. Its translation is CATSDLGTGTTDTQYF.

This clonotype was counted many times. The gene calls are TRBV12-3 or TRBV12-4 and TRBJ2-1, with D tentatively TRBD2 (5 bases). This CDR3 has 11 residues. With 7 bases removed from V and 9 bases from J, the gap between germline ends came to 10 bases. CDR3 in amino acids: CASMEAVEQFF. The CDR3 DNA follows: TGTGCCAGCATGGAGGCCGTTGAGCAGTTCTTC.